This TCR beta chain emerged from a study of cytomegalovirus exposure and HLA in healthy donors. Both 60 Vbeta primers and 13 Jbeta primers went into the PCR. TCRdb's table, derived via immunoSEQ multiplex PCR, lists solely in-frame clones and lacks some. Counted here are fewer than 250,000 clones, about four fifths occurring once; the ten biggest clones make up roughly 15%. The germline V and J ends were trimmed by 5 bases and 0 bases, with 13 bases remaining between them. Germline V lookup: CDR1 SGHNT, CDR2 YENEEA. CDR3 length equals 15 residues. This chain links TRBV11-3 with TRBJ1-1; D unclear. Sequenced: PBMCs. This TCR came from a woman in her 30s in good health and CMV-seropositive. The chain's CDR3 is CASSAGPNMNTEAFF. Written as DNA, the CDR3 is TGTGCCAGCAGCGCGGGCCCAAACATGAACACTGAAGCTTTCTTT.